The clone carrying this TCR beta chain was detected a few times. Its antigen is as yet unknown. A second PCR of 7 to 11 cycles used a sample-barcoded 5' primer and a J-beta primer mix. TCRdb independently ran MiXCR on the 5' RACE reads; one entry per CDR3 protein. The profile shows some 1,000,000 distinct CDR3 sequences, approximately 25% of them singletons. The length of the CDR3 is 15 residues. Germline loops: CDR1 LGHNA, CDR2 YSLEER. This entry belongs to a study of blood T cells in healthy people across ages. The study, taken as a whole, reports: Older age coincided with a roughly linear decline in TCR beta diversity per million T cells.

This sample was shared with a second study, whose subject was T cells of mothers and their children. That report notes: Sequencing revealed no T cell clones that were persistent and microchimeric.

J is TRBJ2-5 and V is TRBV4-3; D unclear. The J call may be incorrect, as the DNA end agrees better with TRBJ2-7. The clonotype originates from a girl aged 2-15 years in good health. Sequenced input: blood. CDR3 amino acids: CASSQDPDPAYEQYF. The CDR3 region has the DNA TGCGCCAGCAGCCAAGATCCCGACCCGGCGTACGAGCAGTACTTC.